This is a list of T cell receptor beta chains from one sample in a study of T cell responses to AZD1222 COVID-19 vaccine. Libraries were prepared by immunoSEQ multiplex PCR; TCRdb keeps only in-frame clonotypes and omits some of them. The sample has about 220,000 clones, 85% to 95% seen once; the top ten hold 0.95% to 1.1%. Material: peripheral blood, obtained on day 0 of MenACWY control vaccination. The source is an adult in good health. CDR3s include the opening cysteine and the closing phenylalanine or tryptophan. D genes are given only for firm matches. Only some rows state a clone size, as once, few, many or a class for expanded clones.

-,TRBV19,few,TRBJ2-6,TGTGCCAGTTGCAGGGTGCCGGCTGGGGCCAACGTCCTGACTTTC,CASCRVPAGANVLTF
-,TRBV7-2,-,TRBJ1-2,TGTGCCAGCAGCTTAGGACAGCTCTATGGCTACACCTTC,CASSLGQLYGYTF
-,TRBV9,-,TRBJ1-1,TGTGCCAGCAGCCCAACGGGCAGTATGAACACTGAAGCTTTCTTT,CASSPTGSMNTEAFF
TRBD2,TRBV4-1,-,TRBJ2-1,TGCGCCAGCACCCCCACCCAACTAGCGGGGGGGTACAATGAGCAGTTCTTC,CASTPTQLAGGYNEQFF
-,TRBV9,-,TRBJ1-2,TGTGCCAGCAGCCCTGGGGGCTCAGACTATGGCTACACCTTC,CASSPGGSDYGYTF
-,TRBV18,-,TRBJ2-4,TGTGCCAGCTCACCACCGAACAGTAAAAACATTCAGTACTTC,CASSPPNSKNIQYF
-,TRBV11-2,-,TRBJ1-6,TGTGCCAGCAGCTTAGGGCAGGGCTATCGTTCACCCCTCCACTTT,CASSLGQGYRSPLHF
-,TRBV11-3,-,TRBJ1-1,TGTGCCAGCAGCTTAGCAGGGGCGAACACTGAAGCTTTCTTT,CASSLAGANTEAFF
-,TRBV28,-,TRBJ1-2,TGTGCCAGTAAGACTTTCAGCTATGGCTACACCTTC,CASKTFSYGYTF
-,TRBV7-2,-,TRBJ2-5,TGTGCCAGCAGCTCAACTAGCCTGTTAGGGCGGGGCCAAGAGACCCAGTACTTC,CASSSTSLLGRGQETQYF
TRBD2,TRBV30,once,TRBJ2-3,TGTGCCTGGTATGGAGCGGGGTCAAGCCCCCGGAATACGCAGTATTTT,CAWYGAGSSPRNTQYF
-,TRBV30,-,TRBJ1-1,TGTGCCTGGAGTGTACTCGGACAAGTGAACACTGAAGCTTTCTTT,CAWSVLGQVNTEAFF
-,TRBV28,-,TRBJ2-3,TGTGCCAGCAGTGGCGACGGGCTAGCGGGCCAGGGGGGTTCGCAGTATTTT,CASSGDGLAGQGGSQYF
-,TRBV5-1,-,TRBJ1-2,TGCGCCAGCAGCTTGAGGGGGGGCCGAGGCTACACCTTC,CASSLRGGRGYTF
TRBD1,TRBV2,-,TRBJ1-4,TGTGCCAGCAGGAAACAGGGGGCGGCTAATGAAAAACTGTTTTTT,CASRKQGAANEKLFF
TRBD2,TRBV28,few,TRBJ2-2,TGTGCCAGCAGTCCCCAGATGGCGGGGGTATACACCGGGGAGCTGTTTTTT,CASSPQMAGVYTGELFF
TRBD2,TRBV10-3,-,TRBJ2-7,TGTGCCATCAGTGAGTCGGCTAGCGGGGAGTACGAGCAGTACTTC,CAISESASGEYEQYF
TRBD1,TRBV4-1,-,TRBJ2-6,TGCGCCAGCAGCCCAGCTCCGGGACAGGGGGCTATCGGGGCCAACGTCCTGACTTTC,CASSPAPGQGAIGANVLTF
TRBD2,TRBV29-1,-,TRBJ2-1,TGCAGCGCTCCACTAGCGGGGGCATACAATGAGCAGTTCTTC,CSAPLAGAYNEQFF
-,TRBV30,-,TRBJ1-2,TGTGCCTGGAGTGTAGGACGGATCTATGGCTACACCTTC,CAWSVGRIYGYTF
-,TRBV11-3,-,TRBJ1-1,TGTGCCAGCAGCTTAACAGGAGCGAACACTGAAGCTTTCTTT,CASSLTGANTEAFF
-,TRBV4-2,-,TRBJ2-7,TGTGCCAGCAGCCAAGATCTAAGATACGAGCAGTACTTC,CASSQDLRYEQYF
-,TRBV7-6,-,TRBJ2-2,TGTGCCAGCAGCTTTGGACTCCTTCACGGGGGCGGGGAGCTGTTTTTT,CASSFGLLHGGGELFF
-,TRBV2,-,TRBJ1-4,TGTGCCAGCAGGGCAACAGGGAAGAACGAAAAACTGTTTTTT,CASRATGKNEKLFF
TRBD1,TRBV2,-,TRBJ2-6,TGTGCCAGCAGTGACCACAGGGGGACCAGCTCTGGGGCCAACGTCCTGACTTTC,CASSDHRGTSSGANVLTF
-,TRBV11-3,-,TRBJ1-3,TGTGCCAGCAGCTTAGGAAGCTCTGGAAACACCATATATTTT,CASSLGSSGNTIYF
-,TRBV11-2,-,TRBJ2-5,TGTGCCAGCAGCTTAAAGACGAGGGGGGGCGCCGGGCGAGAGACCCAGTACTTC,CASSLKTRGGAGRETQYF
-,TRBV27,-,TRBJ2-2,TGTGCCAGCAGTGGCGCCAACGGGGAGCTGTTTTTT,CASSGANGELFF
-,TRBV18,-,TRBJ1-1,TGTGCCAGCTCACCAACGACAGGAATGAACACTGAAGCTTTCTTT,CASSPTTGMNTEAFF
-,TRBV6-5,-,TRBJ2-7,TGTGCCAGCAGCAGCGGGACTCCAGGGGCCTACGAGCAGTACTTC,CASSSGTPGAYEQYF
TRBD1,TRBV27,-,TRBJ1-5,TGTGCCAGCAGTTTATGGGGGACAGGGGATCAGCCCCAGCATTTT,CASSLWGTGDQPQHF
TRBD1,TRBV6-5,-,TRBJ1-2,TGTGCCAGCAGCTACCAGGGACAGTCTAACTATGGCTACACCTTC,CASSYQGQSNYGYTF
-,TRBV5-1,-,TRBJ1-3,TGCGCCAGCAGCTTGGGCCATCTCTCTGGAAACACCATATATTTT,CASSLGHLSGNTIYF
-,TRBV6-5,-,TRBJ1-1,TGTGCCAGCAGTTACTCGGCCGTGTGGACTGAAGCTTTCTTT,CASSYSAVWTEAFF
-,TRBV24-1,-,TRBJ1-2,TGTGCCACCTCGGACGGCTATGGCTACACCTTC,CATSDGYGYTF
-,TRBV27,-,TRBJ1-5,TGTGCCAGCAGTTTGACTAGCAATCAGCCCCAGCATTTT,CASSLTSNQPQHF
-,TRBV9,-,TRBJ1-2,TGTGCCAGCAGCGTAGCTTGGGCAGGGGACTCTGGCTACACCTTC,CASSVAWAGDSGYTF
-,TRBV19,-,TRBJ1-2,TGTGCCAGTAGTATCGGACGCGCCGCATATGGCTACACCTTC,CASSIGRAAYGYTF
-,TRBV5-1,-,TRBJ2-5,TGCGCCAGCAGCCAACAACAGGGTTCAGAGACCCAGTACTTC,CASSQQQGSETQYF
-,TRBV4-2,-,TRBJ1-3,TGTGCCAGCAGCCAAGATTTGAGTCCGGGGGCGTCCGGAAACACCATATATTTT,CASSQDLSPGASGNTIYF